The rows below give T cell receptor beta chains drawn from one sample of a study of T cell repertoires in cytomegalovirus infection. Each CDR3 protein gets one entry after TCRdb re-called the reads with MiXCR. The sample holds under 800,000 distinct CDR3 sequences; roughly a quarter are singletons and the top ten take roughly 8%. The sequencing input was CD8+ T cells from PBMCs. These receptors all come from a human donor in good health (CMV status not recorded). Some clones in this sample may be carry-over from other donors' samples. Both conserved end residues are trimmed from each CDR3. Clone size, where shown, is once, few, many, or a class for clones that have expanded.

v_call,j_call,clone_size,cdr3_aa
TRBV10-3,TRBJ1-2,few,AISDWDTNYGYT
TRBV2,TRBJ1-6,many,ASKGIAGYNSPLH
TRBV7-2,TRBJ2-3,many,ASSFAGLTDTQY
TRBV27,TRBJ2-5,NA,ASSRTEKYQETQY
TRBV7-6,TRBJ1-1,few,ASSIEGGKTEAF
TRBV28,TRBJ2-3,NA,ATLRQGTDTQY
TRBV4-1,TRBJ2-2,NA,ASSQSNSGRAAGELF
TRBV6-2/TRBV6-3,TRBJ2-2,few,ASRINGRLAVNTGELF
TRBV19,TRBJ2-1,few,ASSITWKNEQF
TRBV4-2,TRBJ1-5,NA,ASSQDEAGGQPQH
TRBV27,TRBJ2-1,many,ASSLTASSYNEQF
TRBV7-6,TRBJ2-7,NA,ASSHGEDHEQY
TRBV4-1,TRBJ2-1,NA,ASSQALNSYNEQF
TRBV4-2,TRBJ1-1,few,ASSHPSGVNTEAF
TRBV27,TRBJ2-1,NA,ASNLAGGREF
TRBV12-3/TRBV12-4,TRBJ2-1,NA,ASSPGQGDAYNEQF
TRBV6-1,TRBJ2-3,few,ASRAQY
TRBV27,TRBJ2-1,many,ASSYSEDPHNEQF
TRBV7-6,TRBJ2-1,few,VSSLGPGPSSYNEQF
TRBV6-2/TRBV6-3,TRBJ2-7,NA,ASSYVLAQY
TRBV4-1,TRBJ2-2,NA,ASSQDDDRGPMNTGELF
TRBV18,TRBJ2-3,few,ASSTTGGYADTQY
TRBV7-2,TRBJ1-3,few,ASSIITGNTIY
TRBV28,TRBJ2-1,NA,ASGYDLSYNEQF
TRBV12-3/TRBV12-4,TRBJ2-5,few,ASSLLGGEETQY
TRBV24-1,TRBJ2-1,NA,ATSDFRDSGLMEQF
TRBV10-3,TRBJ2-1,NA,AISETTGGGAFNEQF
TRBV7-3,TRBJ2-2,many,ASSLGQTNTGELF